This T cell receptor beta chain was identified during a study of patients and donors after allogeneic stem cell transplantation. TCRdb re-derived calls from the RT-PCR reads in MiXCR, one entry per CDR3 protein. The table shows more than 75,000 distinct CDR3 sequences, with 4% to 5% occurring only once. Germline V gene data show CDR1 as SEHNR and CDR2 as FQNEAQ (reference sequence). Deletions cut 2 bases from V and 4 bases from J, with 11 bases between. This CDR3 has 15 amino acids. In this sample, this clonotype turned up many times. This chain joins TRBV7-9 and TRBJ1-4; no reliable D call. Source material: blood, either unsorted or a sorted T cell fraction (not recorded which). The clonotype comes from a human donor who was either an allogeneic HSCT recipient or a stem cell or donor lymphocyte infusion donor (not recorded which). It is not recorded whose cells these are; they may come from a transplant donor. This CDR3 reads CASSLFGSNNEKLFF. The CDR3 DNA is TGTGCCAGCAGCTTATTTGGCAGTAATAATGAAAAACTGTTTTTT.